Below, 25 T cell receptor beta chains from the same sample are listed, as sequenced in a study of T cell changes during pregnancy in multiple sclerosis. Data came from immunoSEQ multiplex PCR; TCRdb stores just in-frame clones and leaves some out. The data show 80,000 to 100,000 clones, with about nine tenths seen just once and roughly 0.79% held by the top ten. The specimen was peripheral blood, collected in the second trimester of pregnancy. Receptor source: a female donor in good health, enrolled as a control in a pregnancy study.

CDR3 bases: TGTGCCAGCAGTGAAAGGGGACTAGCGGGGGCGCACACCGGGGAGCTGTTTTTT. Translated: CASSERGLAGAHTGELFF. The rearrangement uses TRBV25-1 and TRBJ2-2, with TRBD2 matching over 14 bases. The CDR3 runs 18 residues. The J segment lost 3 bases and the V segment lost 2 bases, leaving 5 bases of the junction unmatched. CDR1 is MGHDK, CDR2 SYGVNS, per germline.

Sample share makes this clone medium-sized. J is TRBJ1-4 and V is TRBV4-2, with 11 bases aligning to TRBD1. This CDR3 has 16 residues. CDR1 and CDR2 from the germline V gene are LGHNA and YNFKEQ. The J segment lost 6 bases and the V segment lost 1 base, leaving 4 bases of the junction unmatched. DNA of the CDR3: TGTGCCAGCAGCCAAGGCAAGGGACAGGGGGATGAAAAACTGTTTTTT. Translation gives CASSQGKGQGDEKLFF.

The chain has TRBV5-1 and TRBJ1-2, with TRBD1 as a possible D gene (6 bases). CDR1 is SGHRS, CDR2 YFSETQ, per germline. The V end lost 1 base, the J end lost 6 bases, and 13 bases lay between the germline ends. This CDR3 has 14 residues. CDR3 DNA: TGCGCCAGCAGCTTGAGTGGGGGCGCAGATGGCTACACCTTC. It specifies CASSLSGGADGYTF.

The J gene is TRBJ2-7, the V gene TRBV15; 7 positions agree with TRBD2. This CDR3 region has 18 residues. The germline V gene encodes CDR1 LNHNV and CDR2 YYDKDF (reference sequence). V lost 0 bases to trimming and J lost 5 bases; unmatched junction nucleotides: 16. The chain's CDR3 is CATSRDRGWDYVAHEQYF. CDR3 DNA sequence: TGTGCCACCAGCAGAGATAGGGGTTGGGACTACGTGGCCCACGAGCAGTACTTC.

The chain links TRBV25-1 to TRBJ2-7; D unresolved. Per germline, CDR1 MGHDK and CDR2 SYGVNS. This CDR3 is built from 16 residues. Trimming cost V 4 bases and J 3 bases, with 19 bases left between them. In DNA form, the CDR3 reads TGTGCCAGCAGTGCCCTACGAGGATTGAGAGGCTACGAGCAGTACTTC. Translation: CASSALRGLRGYEQYF.

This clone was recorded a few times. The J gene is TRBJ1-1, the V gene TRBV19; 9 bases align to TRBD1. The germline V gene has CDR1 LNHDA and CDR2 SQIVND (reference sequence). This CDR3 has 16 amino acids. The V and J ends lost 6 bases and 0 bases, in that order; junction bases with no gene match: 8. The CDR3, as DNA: TGTGCCAGTAGGGGGACAGGGATAAATGTGAACACTGAAGCTTTCTTT. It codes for CASRGTGINVNTEAFF.

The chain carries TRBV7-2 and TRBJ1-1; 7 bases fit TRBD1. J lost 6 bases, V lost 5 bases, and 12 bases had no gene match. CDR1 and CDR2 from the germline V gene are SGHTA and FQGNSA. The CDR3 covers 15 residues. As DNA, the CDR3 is TGTGCCAGCAGCCCCCGGAGACAGGGCGGTGCTGAAGCTTTCTTT. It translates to CASSPRRQGGAEAFF.

The CDR3 sequence is CATSRDHGNGNQPQHF. In DNA, the CDR3 is TGTGCCACCAGCAGAGATCATGGCAATGGCAATCAGCCCCAGCATTTT. This chain links TRBV15 with TRBJ1-5; D not resolved. Germline CDR1 LNHNV, CDR2 YYDKDF (reference sequence). The V end lost 0 bases, the J end lost 2 bases, and 11 bases lay between the germline ends. This CDR3 has 16 residues.

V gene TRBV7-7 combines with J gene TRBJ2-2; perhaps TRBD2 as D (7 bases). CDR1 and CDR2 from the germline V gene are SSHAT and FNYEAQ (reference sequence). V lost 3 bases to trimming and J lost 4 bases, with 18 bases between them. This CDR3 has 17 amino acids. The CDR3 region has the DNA TGTGCCAGCAGCTTGTCCCTGGGGGGGGCCGGCACCGGGGAGCTGTTTTTT. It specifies CASSLSLGGAGTGELFF.

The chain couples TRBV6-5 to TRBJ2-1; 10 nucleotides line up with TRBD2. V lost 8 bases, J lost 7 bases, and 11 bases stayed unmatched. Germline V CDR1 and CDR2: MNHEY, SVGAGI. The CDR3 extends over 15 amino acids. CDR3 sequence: CASGPSGGSWNEQFF. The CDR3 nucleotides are TGTGCCAGCGGGCCTAGCGGGGGCTCCTGGAATGAGCAGTTCTTC.

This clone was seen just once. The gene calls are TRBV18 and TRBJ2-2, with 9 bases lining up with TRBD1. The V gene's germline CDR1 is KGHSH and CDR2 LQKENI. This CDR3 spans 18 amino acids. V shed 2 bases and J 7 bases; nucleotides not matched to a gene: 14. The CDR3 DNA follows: TGTGCCAGCTCACCAATGATGACAGGACAGGGGAGAGGCGGGGAGCTGTTTTTT. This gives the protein CASSPMMTGQGRGGELFF.

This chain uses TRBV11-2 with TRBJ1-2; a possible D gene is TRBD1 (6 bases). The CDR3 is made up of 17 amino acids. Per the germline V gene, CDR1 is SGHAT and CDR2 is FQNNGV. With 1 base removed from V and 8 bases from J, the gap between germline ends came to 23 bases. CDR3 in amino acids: CASSLAFRGRGARGYTF. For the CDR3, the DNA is TGTGCCAGCAGCTTAGCATTCCGGGGTCGGGGGGCGCGCGGCTACACCTTC.

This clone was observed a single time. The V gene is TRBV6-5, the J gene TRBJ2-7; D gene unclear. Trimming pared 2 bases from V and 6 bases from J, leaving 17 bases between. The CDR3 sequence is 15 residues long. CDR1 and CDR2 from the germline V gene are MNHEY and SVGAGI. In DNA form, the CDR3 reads TGTGCCAGCAGTTACCCAAGAGCAGGCCCCTCCGAGCAGTACTTC. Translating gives CASSYPRAGPSEQYF.

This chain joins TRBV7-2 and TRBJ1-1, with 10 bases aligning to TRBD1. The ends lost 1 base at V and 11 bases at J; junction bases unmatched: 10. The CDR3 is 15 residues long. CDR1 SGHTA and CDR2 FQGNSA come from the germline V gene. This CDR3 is CASSLVATGGLTAFF. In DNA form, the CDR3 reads TGTGCCAGCAGCTTAGTTGCGACAGGGGGCTTGACGGCTTTCTTT. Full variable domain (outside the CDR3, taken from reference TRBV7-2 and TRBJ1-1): GAGVSQSPSNKVTEKGKDVELRCDPISGHTALYWYRQSLGQGLEFLIYFQGNSAPDKSGLPSDRFSAERTGGSVSTLTIQRTQQEDSAVYLCASSLVATGGLTAFFGQGTRLTVV.

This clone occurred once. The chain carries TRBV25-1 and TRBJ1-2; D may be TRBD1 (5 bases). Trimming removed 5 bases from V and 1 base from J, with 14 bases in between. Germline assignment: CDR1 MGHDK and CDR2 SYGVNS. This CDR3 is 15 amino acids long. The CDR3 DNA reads TGTGCCAGCAGTTCTCCCGCCGACAGTAACTATGGCTACACCTTC. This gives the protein CASSSPADSNYGYTF.

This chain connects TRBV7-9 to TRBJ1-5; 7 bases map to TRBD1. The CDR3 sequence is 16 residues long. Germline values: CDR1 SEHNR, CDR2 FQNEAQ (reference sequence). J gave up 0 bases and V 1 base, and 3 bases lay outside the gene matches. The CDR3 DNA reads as TGTGCCAGCAGCTTAGGGGCAGGGGGTAGCAATCAGCCCCAGCATTTT. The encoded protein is CASSLGAGGSNQPQHF.

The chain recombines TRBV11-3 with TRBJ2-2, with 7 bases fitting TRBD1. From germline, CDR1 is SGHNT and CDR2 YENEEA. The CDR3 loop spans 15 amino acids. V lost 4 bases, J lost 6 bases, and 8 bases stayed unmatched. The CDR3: CASSSQGGIAGELFF. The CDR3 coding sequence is TGTGCCAGCAGCTCACAAGGGGGCATAGCCGGGGAGCTGTTTTTT.

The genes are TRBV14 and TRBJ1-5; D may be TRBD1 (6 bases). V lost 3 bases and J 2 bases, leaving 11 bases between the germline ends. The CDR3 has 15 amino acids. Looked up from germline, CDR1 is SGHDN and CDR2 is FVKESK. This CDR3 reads CASSQGPGGNQPQHF. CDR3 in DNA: TGTGCCAGCAGCCAGGGACCAGGGGGCAATCAGCCCCAGCATTTT.

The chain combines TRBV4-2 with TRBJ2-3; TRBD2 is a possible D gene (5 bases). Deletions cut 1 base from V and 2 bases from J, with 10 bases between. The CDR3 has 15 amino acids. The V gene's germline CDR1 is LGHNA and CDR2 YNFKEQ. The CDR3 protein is CASSQGGGLTDTQYF. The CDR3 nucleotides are TGTGCCAGCAGCCAAGGCGGCGGACTCACAGATACGCAGTATTTT.

This CDR3 reads CASSEPAGALYEQYF. CDR3 DNA sequence: TGCGCCAGCAGTGAGCCAGCGGGAGCCCTCTACGAGCAGTACTTC. The J gene is TRBJ2-7, the V gene TRBV10-2, with TRBD2 identical over 8 bases. The V segment lost 2 bases and the J segment 3 bases; nucleotides outside the gene matches: 6. CDR3 length equals 15 residues. CDR1 is WSHSY, CDR2 SAAADI, per germline.

CDR3 amino acids: CASSLQGVNTEAFF. The CDR3 DNA follows: TGCGCCAGCAGCTTACAGGGGGTGAACACTGAAGCTTTCTTT. V gene TRBV5-1 combines with J gene TRBJ1-1, with 8 nucleotides matching TRBD1. V lost 2 bases, J lost 0 bases, and 0 bases stayed unmatched. Germline-derived CDR1 and CDR2 are SGHRS and YFSETQ. CDR3 length: 14 residues.

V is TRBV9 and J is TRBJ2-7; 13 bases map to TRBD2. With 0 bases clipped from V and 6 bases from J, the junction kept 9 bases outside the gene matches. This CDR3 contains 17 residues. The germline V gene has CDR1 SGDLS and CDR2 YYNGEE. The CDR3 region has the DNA TGTGCCAGCAGCGTAGGACTAGCGGGGGGTAGGTCGGGCGAGCAGTACTTC. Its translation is CASSVGLAGGRSGEQYF.

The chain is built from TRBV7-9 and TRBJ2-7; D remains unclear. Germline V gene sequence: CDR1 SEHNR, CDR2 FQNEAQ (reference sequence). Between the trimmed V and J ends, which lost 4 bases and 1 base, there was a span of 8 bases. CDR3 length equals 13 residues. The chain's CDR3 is CASSYEYSYEQYF. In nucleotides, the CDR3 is TGTGCCAGCAGCTACGAGTATTCCTACGAGCAGTACTTC.

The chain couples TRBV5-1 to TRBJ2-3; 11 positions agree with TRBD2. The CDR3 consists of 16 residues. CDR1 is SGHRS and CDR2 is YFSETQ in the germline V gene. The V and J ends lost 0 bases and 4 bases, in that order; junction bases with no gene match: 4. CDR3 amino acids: CASSLVSGGGSDTQYF. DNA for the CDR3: TGCGCCAGCAGCTTGGTTAGCGGGGGGGGGTCAGATACGCAGTATTTT.

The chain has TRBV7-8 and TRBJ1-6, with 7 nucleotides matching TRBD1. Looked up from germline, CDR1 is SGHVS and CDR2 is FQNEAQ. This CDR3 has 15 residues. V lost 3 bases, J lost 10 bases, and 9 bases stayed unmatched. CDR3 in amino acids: CASSFEGGAGSPLHF. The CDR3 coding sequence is TGTGCCAGCAGCTTCGAAGGGGGCGCTGGGTCACCCCTCCACTTT.